The present TCR beta chain was sequenced within a study of spatial heterogeneity in lung cancer. Overall study: There were, on average, more than eight raw-read appearances for each unique TCR and UMI combination.

Time point in this sample: sample taken at primary tumor resection. Samples came from some 73 TRACERx patients with untreated early-stage lung cancer. Whole RNA, which was extracted from tumor, nontumor lung tissue or frozen PBMC, was sequenced without any cell sorting. TCRdb re-analysed the 5' RACE reads in MiXCR, keeping a single row per CDR3 protein. The sample includes about 45,000 distinct CDR3 sequences, about an eighth of them seen just once. This clonotype appeared a few times. Germline loops: CDR1 SNHLY, CDR2 FYNNEI. The CDR3 consists of 14 residues. Trimming pared 7 bases from V and 3 bases from J, leaving 16 bases between.

Sequenced material: PBMCs, taken at surgery. This TCR was sampled from a male donor with early-stage non-small cell lung cancer. V is TRBV2 and J is TRBJ2-7; maybe TRBD2 (5 bases). CDR3 sequence reads: CASNDRVGSYEQYF. In DNA, the CDR3 is TGTGCCAGCAACGACCGGGTTGGGAGCTACGAGCAGTACTTC.